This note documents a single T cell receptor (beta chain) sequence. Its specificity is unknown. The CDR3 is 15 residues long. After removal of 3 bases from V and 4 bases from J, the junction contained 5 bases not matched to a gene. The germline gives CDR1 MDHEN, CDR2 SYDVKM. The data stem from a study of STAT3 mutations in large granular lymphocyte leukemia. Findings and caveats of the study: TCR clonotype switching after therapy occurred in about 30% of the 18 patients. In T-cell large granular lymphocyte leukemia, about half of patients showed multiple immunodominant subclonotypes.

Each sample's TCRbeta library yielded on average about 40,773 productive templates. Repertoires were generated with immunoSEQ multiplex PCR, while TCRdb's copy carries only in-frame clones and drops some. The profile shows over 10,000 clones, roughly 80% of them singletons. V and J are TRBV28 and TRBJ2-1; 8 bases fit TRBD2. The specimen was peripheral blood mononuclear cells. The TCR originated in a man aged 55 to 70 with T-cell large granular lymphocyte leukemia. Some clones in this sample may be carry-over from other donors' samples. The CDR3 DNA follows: TGTGCCAGCAGTTTGGTCCCGGGAGGGTACAATGAGCAGTTCTTC. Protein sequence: CASSLVPGGYNEQFF.